The sequence of this TCR beta chain was determined in a study of long-term antiretroviral therapy in people with HIV. Researchers report immunoSEQ v3.0 was run at survey level. Libraries were prepared by immunoSEQ multiplex PCR; TCRdb keeps only in-frame clonotypes and omits some of them. The sample contains 20,000 to 30,000 clones, more than 85% of which appear only once. The CDR3 length is 14 residues. Per the germline V gene, CDR1 is KGHSH and CDR2 is LQKENI. The ends were cut back, 0 bases at V and 5 bases at J, with 10 bases in the middle. The TCR originated in a woman in her 30s with HIV. The gene calls are TRBV18 and TRBJ1-2; D unclear. Sequences were derived from unsorted PBMCs, sampled 1.9 years after starting antiretroviral therapy. This chain's CDR3 is CASSPPPVPYGYTF. Written as DNA, the CDR3 is TGTGCCAGCTCACCACCGCCGGTACCATATGGCTACACCTTC. The full variable domain, rest sourced from reference TRBV18 and TRBJ1-2, is NAGVMQNPRHLVRRRGQEARLRCSPMKGHSHVYWYRQLPEEGLKFMVYLQKENIIDESGMPKERFSAEFPKEGPSILRIQQVVRGDSAAYFCASSPPPVPYGYTFGSGTRLTVV.